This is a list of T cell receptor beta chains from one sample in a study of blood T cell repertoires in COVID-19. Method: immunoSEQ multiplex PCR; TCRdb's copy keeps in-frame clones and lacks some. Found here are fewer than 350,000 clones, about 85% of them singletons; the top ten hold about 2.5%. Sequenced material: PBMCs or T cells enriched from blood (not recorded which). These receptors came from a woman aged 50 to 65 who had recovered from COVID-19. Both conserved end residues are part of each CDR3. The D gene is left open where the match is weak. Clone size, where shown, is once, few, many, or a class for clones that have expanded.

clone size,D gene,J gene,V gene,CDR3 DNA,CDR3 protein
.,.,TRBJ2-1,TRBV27,TGTGCCAGCAGAAAAAAGCGGGTAGGCCCCAATGAGCAGTTCTTC,CASRKKRVGPNEQFF
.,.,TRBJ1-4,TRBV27,TGTGCCAGCAGTCTCGGGGTTAATGAAAAACTGTTTTTT,CASSLGVNEKLFF
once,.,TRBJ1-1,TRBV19,TGTGCCAGTAGCTTTCGGGGGAACACTGAAGCTTTCTTT,CASSFRGNTEAFF
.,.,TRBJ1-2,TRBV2,TGTGCCAGCAGTGTGGCGGGGGACTATGGCTACACCTTC,CASSVAGDYGYTF
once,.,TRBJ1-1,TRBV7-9,TGTGCCAGCAGCCCCCAGCACCCACCCCGGGGGAACACTGAAGCTTTCTTT,CASSPQHPPRGNTEAFF
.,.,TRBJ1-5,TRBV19,TGTGCCAGTAGTCTAGGCAGGATTCAGCCCCAGCATTTT,CASSLGRIQPQHF
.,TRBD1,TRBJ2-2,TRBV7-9,TGTGCCAGCAGGCCGGGACAGGGAAGCACCGGGGAGCTGTTTTTT,CASRPGQGSTGELFF
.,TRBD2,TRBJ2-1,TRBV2,TGTGCCAGCACCCTTCGTAGCGGGAGTGGGCAGTTCTTC,CASTLRSGSGQFF
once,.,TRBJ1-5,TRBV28,TGTGCCAGCACCGCAGGTGGCAGCAATCAGCCCCAGCATTTT,CASTAGGSNQPQHF
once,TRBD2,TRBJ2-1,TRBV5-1,TGCGCCAGCAGACCCATACTAGCGGGGACCTACAATGAGCAGTTCTTC,CASRPILAGTYNEQFF
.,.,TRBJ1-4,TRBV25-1,TGTGCCAGCAGTGAATCCCTAGGGAGTGAAAAACTGTTTTTT,CASSESLGSEKLFF
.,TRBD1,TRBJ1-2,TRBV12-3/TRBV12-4,TGTGCCAGCCTTGGGACAGGCCATGGCTACACCTTC,CASLGTGHGYTF
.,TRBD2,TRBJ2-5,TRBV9,TGTGCCAGCAGCGGGACCTTCGGGGGGGCGCAGGGAGAGACCCAGTACTTC,CASSGTFGGAQGETQYF
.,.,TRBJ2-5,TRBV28,TGTGCCAGCAGTTTCCTACAGGGCACTCATAAGTACTTC,CASSFLQGTHKYF
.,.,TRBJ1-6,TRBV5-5,TGTGCCAGCAGCTTGATGGGAGGGAAGAGGCATTCACCCCTCCACTTT,CASSLMGGKRHSPLHF
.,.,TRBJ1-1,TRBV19,TGTGCCAGTAGTGATCGACAGTGGGCCAGCACTGAAGCTTTCTTT,CASSDRQWASTEAFF
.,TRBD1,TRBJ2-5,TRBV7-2,TGTGCCAGCAGCTTCGACAGGGGGCTTCAAGAGACCCAGTACTTC,CASSFDRGLQETQYF
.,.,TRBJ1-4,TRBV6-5,TGTGCCAGCAGCATTGAGGGCAATGAAAAACTGTTTTTT,CASSIEGNEKLFF
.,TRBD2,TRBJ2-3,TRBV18,TGTGCCAGCTCACCACCAATTCTAGCGGGGGGCACAGATACGCAGTATTTT,CASSPPILAGGTDTQYF
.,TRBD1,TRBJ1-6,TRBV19,TGTGCCAGTAGTATGTGGACAGGGAGGTCACCCCTCCACTTT,CASSMWTGRSPLHF
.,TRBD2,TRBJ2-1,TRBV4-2,TGTGCCAGCAGCCAGACTAGCGGATCTAATGAGCAGTTCTTC,CASSQTSGSNEQFF
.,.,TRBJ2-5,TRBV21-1,TGTGCCAGCAGCAAAGACCCCCACAGAAGGGAGACCCAGTACTTC,CASSKDPHRRETQYF
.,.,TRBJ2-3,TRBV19,TGTGCCAGTAGACCACAGGGAGTGAGCTCTAGCACAGATACGCAGTATTTT,CASRPQGVSSSTDTQYF
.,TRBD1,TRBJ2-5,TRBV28,TGTGCCAGCTCCCGGACAGGGAAGGGGGAGACCCAGTACTTC,CASSRTGKGETQYF
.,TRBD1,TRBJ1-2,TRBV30,TGTGCCTGGGGAGGACAGGGGGCTATCCGTGGCTACACCTTC,CAWGGQGAIRGYTF
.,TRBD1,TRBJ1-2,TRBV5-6,TGTGCCAGCAGCCCAATCAGGGGGGCCGACTATGGCTACACCTTC,CASSPIRGADYGYTF
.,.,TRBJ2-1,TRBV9,TGTGCCAGCAGTGCGGACTACTCCTACTACAATGAGCAGTTCTTC,CASSADYSYYNEQFF
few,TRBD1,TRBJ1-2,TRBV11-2,TGTGCCAGCAGCTTTACTACAGGGGGCTTTGGCTACACCTTC,CASSFTTGGFGYTF
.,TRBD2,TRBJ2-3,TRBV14,TGTGCCAGCAGCCAAGAACGTCGGGAGGGCCTTGTCGCAGATACGCAGTATTTT,CASSQERREGLVADTQYF
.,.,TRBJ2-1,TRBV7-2,TGTGCCAGCAGCCCAAGACAGGACACCTACAATGAGCAGTTCTTC,CASSPRQDTYNEQFF
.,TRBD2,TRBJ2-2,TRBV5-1,TGCGCCAGCAGCCCCGGGGGGGCGAACACCGGGGAGCTGTTTTTT,CASSPGGANTGELFF
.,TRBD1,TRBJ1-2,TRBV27,TGTGCCAGCAGTTTAGTGGACAGGGGCTATGGCTACACCTTC,CASSLVDRGYGYTF
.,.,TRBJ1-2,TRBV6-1,TGTGCCAGCAGTGAGGGTAGGGGCATTGGCTACACCTTC,CASSEGRGIGYTF
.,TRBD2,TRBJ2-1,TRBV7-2,TGTGCCAGCAGCCTATATTCGGGACTAGCCGGCAATGAGCAGTTCTTC,CASSLYSGLAGNEQFF
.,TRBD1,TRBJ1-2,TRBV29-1,TGCAGCGCTGGACAGGGAAACTATGGCTACACCTTC,CSAGQGNYGYTF
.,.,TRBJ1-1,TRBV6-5,TGTGCCAGCGAGCGGGCCATGAACACTGAAGCTTTCTTT,CASERAMNTEAFF
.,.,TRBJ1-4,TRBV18,TGTGCCAGCTCACCAGGAGCCAGGGGTGAAAAACTGTTTTTT,CASSPGARGEKLFF
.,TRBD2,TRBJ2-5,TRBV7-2,TGTGCCAGCAGCTTACGGCGGGGGCAAGAGACCCAGTACTTC,CASSLRRGQETQYF
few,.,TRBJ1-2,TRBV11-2,TGTGCCAGCAGCTTAGAAGGGGATGGCTACACCTTC,CASSLEGDGYTF
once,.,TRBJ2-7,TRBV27,TGTGCCAGCAGGTTGGCACCTCTCTCCTACGAGCAGTACTTC,CASRLAPLSYEQYF
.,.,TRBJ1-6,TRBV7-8,TGTGCCAGCAGCTTCTCAGGGTATAGGTCCTATAATTCACCCCTCCACTTT,CASSFSGYRSYNSPLHF
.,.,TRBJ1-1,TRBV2,TGTGCCAGCACTAAAATCCGGAGTTGGAACACTGAAGCTTTCTTT,CASTKIRSWNTEAFF
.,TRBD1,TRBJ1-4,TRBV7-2,TGTGCCAGCAGCCAGCGGACAGGCTGGGCTTTGGATGAAAAACTGTTTTTT,CASSQRTGWALDEKLFF
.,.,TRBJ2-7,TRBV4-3,TGCGCCAGCAGCCAATCCTTGACAGGTGGCTACGAGCAGTACTTC,CASSQSLTGGYEQYF
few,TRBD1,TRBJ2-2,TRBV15,TGTGCCACCAGCAGAGTAGGGACAGCTAACACCGGGGAGCTGTTTTTT,CATSRVGTANTGELFF
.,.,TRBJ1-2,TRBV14,TGTGCCAGCAGCCAAGCTAGGGAGGGAGGCTATGGCTACACCTTC,CASSQAREGGYGYTF
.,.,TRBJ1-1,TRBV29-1,TGCAGCGCCCGCGGGGGAGGGAACACTGAAGCTTTCTTT,CSARGGGNTEAFF
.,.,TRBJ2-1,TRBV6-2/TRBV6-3,TGTGCCAGCAGTTACGGGAGGAATGAGCAGTTCTTC,CASSYGRNEQFF